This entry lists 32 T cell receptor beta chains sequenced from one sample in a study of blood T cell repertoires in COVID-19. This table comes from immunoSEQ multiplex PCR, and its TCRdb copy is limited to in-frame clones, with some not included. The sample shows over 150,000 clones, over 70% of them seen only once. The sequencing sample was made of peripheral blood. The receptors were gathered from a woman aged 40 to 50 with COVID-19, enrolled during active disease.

CDR3 sequence reads: CASKRDRAAEAFF. CDR3 nucleotides: TGTGCCAGCAAGCGGGACAGGGCGGCTGAAGCTTTCTTT. This sequence joins TRBV19 and TRBJ1-1, with 9 positions matching TRBD1. CDR1 and CDR2 (germline): LNHDA, SQIVND (reference sequence). The length of the CDR3 is 13 residues. Trimming removed 9 bases from V and 6 bases from J; junction bases left unmatched: 8.

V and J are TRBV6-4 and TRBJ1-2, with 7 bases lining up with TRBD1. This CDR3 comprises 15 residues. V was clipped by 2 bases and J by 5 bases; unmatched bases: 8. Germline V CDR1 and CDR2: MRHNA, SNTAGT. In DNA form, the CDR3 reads TGTGCCAGCAGTGACCGGACAGGATCTCTTTATGGCTACACCTTC. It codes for CASSDRTGSLYGYTF.

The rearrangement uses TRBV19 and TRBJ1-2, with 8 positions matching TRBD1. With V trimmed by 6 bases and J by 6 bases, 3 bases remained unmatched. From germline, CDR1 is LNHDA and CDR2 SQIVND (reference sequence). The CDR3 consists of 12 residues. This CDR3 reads CASRTTGDGYTF. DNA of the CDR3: TGTGCCAGTAGAACGACAGGGGATGGCTACACCTTC.

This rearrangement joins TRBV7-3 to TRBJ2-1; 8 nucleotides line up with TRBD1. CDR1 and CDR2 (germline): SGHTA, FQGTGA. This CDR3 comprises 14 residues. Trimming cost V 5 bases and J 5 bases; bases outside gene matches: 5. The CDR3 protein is CASSRQGLNNEQFF. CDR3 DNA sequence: TGTGCCAGCAGCCGACAGGGGCTTAACAATGAGCAGTTCTTC.

The CDR3: CASSYTQGALGYTF. The CDR3 DNA is TGTGCCAGCAGCTACACACAGGGGGCGCTTGGCTACACCTTC. The chain combines TRBV11-2 with TRBJ1-2; 9 positions match TRBD1. The junction had 7 bases not matched to a gene; V was cut back by 4 bases and J by 7 bases. The CDR3 is made up of 14 amino acids. Per germline, CDR1 SGHAT and CDR2 FQNNGV.

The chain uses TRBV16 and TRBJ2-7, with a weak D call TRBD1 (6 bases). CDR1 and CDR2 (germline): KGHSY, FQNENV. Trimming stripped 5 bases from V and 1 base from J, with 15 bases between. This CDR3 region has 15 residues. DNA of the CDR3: TGTGCCAGCAGCTATCGACAGGCCCTTTCCTACGAGCAGTACTTC. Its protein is CASSYRQALSYEQYF.

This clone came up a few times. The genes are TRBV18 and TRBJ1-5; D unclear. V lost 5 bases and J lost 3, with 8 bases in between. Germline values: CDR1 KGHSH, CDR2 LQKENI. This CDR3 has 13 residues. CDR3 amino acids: CASSGGLNQPQHF. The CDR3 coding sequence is TGTGCCAGCTCAGGAGGGCTCAATCAGCCCCAGCATTTT.

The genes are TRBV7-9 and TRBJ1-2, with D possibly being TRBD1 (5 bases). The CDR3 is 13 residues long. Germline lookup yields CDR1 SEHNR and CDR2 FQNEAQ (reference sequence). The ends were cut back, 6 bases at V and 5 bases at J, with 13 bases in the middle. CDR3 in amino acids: CASSSRQQYGYTF. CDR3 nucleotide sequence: TGTGCCAGCAGTTCTAGACAGCAATATGGCTACACCTTC.

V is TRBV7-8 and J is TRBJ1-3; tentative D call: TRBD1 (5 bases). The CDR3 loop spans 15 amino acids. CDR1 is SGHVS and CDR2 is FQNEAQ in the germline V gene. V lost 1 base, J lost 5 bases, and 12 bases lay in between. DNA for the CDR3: TGTGCCAGCAGCTTAGAAGTTACAGGCCGAAACACCATATATTTT. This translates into CASSLEVTGRNTIYF.

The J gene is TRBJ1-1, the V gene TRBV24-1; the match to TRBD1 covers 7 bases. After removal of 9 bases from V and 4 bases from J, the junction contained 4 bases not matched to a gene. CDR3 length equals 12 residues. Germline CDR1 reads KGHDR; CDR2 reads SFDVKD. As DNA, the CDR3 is TGTGCCACCTCGACAGGGTCCACTGAAGCTTTCTTT. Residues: CATSTGSTEAFF.

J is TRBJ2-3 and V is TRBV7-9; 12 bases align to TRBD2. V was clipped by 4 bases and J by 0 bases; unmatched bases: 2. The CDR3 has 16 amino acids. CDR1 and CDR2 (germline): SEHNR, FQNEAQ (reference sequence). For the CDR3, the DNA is TGTGCCAGCAGCTCAGGACTAGCGGGGAGCACAGATACGCAGTATTTT. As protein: CASSSGLAGSTDTQYF.

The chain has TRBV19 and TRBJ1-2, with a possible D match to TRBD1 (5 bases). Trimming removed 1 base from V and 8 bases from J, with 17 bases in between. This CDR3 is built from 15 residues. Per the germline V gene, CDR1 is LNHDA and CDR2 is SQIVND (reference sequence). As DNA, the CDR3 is TGTGCCAGTAGTATAGGGGCCAGGGCCGTATGGGGCTACACCTTC. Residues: CASSIGARAVWGYTF.

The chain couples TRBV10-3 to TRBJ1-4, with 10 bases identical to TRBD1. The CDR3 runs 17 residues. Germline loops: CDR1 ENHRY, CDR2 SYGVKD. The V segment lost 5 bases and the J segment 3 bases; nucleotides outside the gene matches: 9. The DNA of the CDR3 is TGTGCCATCAGTCCCGGGACAGGGGTTCGCTCTAATGAAAAACTGTTTTTT. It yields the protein CAISPGTGVRSNEKLFF.

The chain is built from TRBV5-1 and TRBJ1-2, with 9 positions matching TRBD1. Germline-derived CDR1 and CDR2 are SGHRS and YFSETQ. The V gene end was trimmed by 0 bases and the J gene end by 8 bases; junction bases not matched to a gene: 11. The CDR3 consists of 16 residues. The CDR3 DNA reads TGCGCCAGCAGCTTGGCAATTGCTGGGACAGGGAAAGGCTACACCTTC. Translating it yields CASSLAIAGTGKGYTF.

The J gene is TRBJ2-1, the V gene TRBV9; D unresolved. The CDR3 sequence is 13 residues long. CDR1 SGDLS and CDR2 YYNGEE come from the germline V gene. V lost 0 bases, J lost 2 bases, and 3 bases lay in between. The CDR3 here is CASSVAAYNEQFF. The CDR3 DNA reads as TGTGCCAGCAGCGTAGCGGCCTACAATGAGCAGTTCTTC.

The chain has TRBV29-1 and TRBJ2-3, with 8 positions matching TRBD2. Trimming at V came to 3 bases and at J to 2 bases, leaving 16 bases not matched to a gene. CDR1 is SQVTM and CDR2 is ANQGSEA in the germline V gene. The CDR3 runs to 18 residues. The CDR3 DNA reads TGCAGCGTTGACCTTTGGGCGGGGGGCCGAGTTTCCACAGATACGCAGTATTTT. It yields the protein CSVDLWAGGRVSTDTQYF.

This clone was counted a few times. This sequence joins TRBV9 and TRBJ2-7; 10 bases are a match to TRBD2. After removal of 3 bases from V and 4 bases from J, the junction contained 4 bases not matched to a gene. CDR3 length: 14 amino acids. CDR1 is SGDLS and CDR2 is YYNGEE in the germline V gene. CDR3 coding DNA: TGTGCCAGCAGCGCGGGACTAGCGTTTTACGAGCAGTACTTC. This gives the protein CASSAGLAFYEQYF.

As DNA, the CDR3 is TGCGCCAGCAGCCGCCCAGGGTCTCAGGGGGCCGGCGGGGAGCTGTTTTTT. Encoded protein: CASSRPGSQGAGGELFF. The rearrangement joins TRBV4-1 to TRBJ2-2; the match to TRBD1 covers 8 bases. Trimming took 4 bases from V and 7 from J; bases not matched to a gene: 14. The CDR3 covers 17 residues. Germline lookup yields CDR1 MGHRA and CDR2 YSYEKL.

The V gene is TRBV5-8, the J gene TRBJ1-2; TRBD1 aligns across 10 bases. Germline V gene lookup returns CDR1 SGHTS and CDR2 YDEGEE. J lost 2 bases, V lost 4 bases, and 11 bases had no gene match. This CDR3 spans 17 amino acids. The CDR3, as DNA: TGTGCCAGCAGCCTTCGACAGGGGGCGCGAGGCAACTATGGCTACACCTTC. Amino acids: CASSLRQGARGNYGYTF.

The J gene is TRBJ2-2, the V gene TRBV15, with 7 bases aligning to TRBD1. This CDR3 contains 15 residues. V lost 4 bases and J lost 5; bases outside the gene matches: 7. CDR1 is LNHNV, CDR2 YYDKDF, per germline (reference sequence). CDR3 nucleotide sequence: TGTGCCACCAGCACCCAGGGGGTTGGAACCGGGGAGCTGTTTTTT. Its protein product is CATSTQGVGTGELFF.

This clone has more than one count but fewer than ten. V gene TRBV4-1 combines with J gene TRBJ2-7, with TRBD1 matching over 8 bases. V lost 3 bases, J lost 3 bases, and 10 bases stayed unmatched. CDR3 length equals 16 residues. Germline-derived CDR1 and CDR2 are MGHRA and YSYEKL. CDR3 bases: TGCGCCAGCAGCCAGGTCCAACAGGGGGGCCTCTACGAGCAGTACTTC. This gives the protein CASSQVQQGGLYEQYF.

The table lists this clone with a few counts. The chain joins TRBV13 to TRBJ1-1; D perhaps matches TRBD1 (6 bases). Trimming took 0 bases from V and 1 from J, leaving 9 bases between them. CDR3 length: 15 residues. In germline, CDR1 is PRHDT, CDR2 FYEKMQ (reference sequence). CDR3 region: CASSLGGQSNTEAFF. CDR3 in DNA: TGTGCCAGCAGCTTAGGAGGACAGTCGAACACTGAAGCTTTCTTT.

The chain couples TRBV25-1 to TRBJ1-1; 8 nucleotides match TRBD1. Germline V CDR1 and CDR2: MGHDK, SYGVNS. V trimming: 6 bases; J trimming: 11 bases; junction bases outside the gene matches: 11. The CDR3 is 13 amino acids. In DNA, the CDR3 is TGTGCCAGCAGCCGGACAGGGAGCAGCGATGCTTTCTTT. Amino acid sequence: CASSRTGSSDAFF.

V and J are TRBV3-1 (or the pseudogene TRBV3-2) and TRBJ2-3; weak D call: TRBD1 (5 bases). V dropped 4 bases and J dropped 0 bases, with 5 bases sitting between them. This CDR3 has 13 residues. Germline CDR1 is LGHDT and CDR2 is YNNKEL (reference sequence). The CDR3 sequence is CASSRQSTDTQYF. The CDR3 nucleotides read TGTGCCAGCAGCCGACAGAGCACAGATACGCAGTATTTT.

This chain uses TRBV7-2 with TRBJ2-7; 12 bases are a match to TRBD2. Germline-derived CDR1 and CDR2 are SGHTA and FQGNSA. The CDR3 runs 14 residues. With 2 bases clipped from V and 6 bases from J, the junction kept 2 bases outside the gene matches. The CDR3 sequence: CASSLKLAGGEQYF. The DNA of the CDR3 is TGTGCCAGCAGCTTAAAACTAGCGGGAGGCGAGCAGTACTTC.

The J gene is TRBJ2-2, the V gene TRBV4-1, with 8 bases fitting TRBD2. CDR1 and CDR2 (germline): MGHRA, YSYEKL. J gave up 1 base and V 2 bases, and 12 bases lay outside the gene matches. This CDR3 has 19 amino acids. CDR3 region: CASSQTPRPSGGNTGELFF. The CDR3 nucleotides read TGCGCCAGCAGCCAAACTCCCCGCCCCAGCGGGGGGAACACCGGGGAGCTGTTTTTT.

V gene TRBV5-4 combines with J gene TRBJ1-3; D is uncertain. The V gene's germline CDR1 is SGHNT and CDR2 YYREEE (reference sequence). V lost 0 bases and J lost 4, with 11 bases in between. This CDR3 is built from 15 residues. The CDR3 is CASSLGAPAGNTIYF. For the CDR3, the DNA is TGTGCCAGCAGCTTGGGGGCGCCAGCAGGAAACACCATATATTTT.

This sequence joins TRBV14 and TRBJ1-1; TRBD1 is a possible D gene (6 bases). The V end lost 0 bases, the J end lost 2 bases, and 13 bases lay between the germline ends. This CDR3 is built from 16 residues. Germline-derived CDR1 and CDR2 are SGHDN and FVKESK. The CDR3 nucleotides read TGTGCCAGCAGCCAAGACTGGGGGCGGACTAACACTGAAGCTTTCTTT. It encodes CASSQDWGRTNTEAFF.

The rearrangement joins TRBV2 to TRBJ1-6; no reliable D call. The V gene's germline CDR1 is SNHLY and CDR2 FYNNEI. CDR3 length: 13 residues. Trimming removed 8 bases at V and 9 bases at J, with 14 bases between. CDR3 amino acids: CASRGGSASPLHF. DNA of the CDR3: TGTGCCAGCCGGGGAGGGTCGGCTTCACCCCTCCACTTT. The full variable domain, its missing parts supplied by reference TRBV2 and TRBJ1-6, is EPEVTQTPSHQVTQMGQEVILRCVPISNHLYFYWYRQILGQKVEFLVSFYNNEISEKSEIFDDQFSVERPDGSNFTLKIRSTKLEDSAMYFCASRGGSASPLHFGNGTRLTVT.

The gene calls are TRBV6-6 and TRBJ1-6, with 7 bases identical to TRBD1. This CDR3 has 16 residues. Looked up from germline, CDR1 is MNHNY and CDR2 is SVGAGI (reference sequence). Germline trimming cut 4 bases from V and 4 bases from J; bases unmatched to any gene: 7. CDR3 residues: CASSSLSRGYNSPLHF. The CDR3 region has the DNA TGTGCCAGCAGTTCCCTTAGCAGGGGGTATAATTCACCCCTCCACTTT.

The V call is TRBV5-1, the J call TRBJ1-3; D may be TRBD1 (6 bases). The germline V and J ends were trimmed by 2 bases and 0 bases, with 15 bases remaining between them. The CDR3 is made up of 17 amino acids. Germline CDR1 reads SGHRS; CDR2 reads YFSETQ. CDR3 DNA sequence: TGCGCCAGCAGCTTTTTGGACAGTAAGGGCTCTGGAAACACCATATATTTT. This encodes CASSFLDSKGSGNTIYF. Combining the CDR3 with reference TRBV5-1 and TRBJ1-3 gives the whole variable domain KAGVTQTPRYLIKTRGQQVTLSCSPISGHRSVSWYQQTPGQGLQFLFEYFSETQRNKGNFPGRFSGRQFSNSRSEMNVSTLELGDSALYLCASSFLDSKGSGNTIYFGEGSWLTVV.

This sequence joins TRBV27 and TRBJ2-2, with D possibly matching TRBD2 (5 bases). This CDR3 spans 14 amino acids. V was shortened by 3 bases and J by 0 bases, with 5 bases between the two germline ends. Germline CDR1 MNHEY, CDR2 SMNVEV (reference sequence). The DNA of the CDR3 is TGTGCCAGCAGTTTCGGGACGAACACCGGGGAGCTGTTTTTT. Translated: CASSFGTNTGELFF.